One sample yielded the 27 T cell receptor beta chains listed below, sequenced in a study of cytomegalovirus exposure and HLA in healthy donors (dated by TCRdb to the late 2010s). The library was built by means of the immunoSEQ multiplex PCR assay. The immuneACCESS repertoire file appears here via TCRdb, limited to in-frame rearrangements. These files lack a portion of the clones; in checked studies, under half of the deficit traces to unresolved V genes, and the cause of the others is not known. The sample table shows approximately 130,000 clones, and around nine tenths are seen once. Of the sample, about 1.9% falls within the top ten clones. The material sequenced was PBMCs. The receptor source for this set is a woman between 18 and 30 years old in good health and CMV-seronegative.

The chain couples TRBV5-5 to TRBJ1-2; 9 bases line up with TRBD1. The CDR3 extends over 13 amino acids. V dropped 5 bases and J dropped 4; count of bases not matched to a gene: 3. Germline V gene lookup returns CDR1 SGHKS and CDR2 YYEKEE (reference sequence). The CDR3 here is CASRTDRGYGYTF. Written as DNA, the CDR3 is TGTGCCAGCAGAACGGACAGGGGCTATGGCTACACCTTC.

The chain combines TRBV10-2 with TRBJ2-1, with a weak D call TRBD1 (6 bases). The V and J ends lost 5 bases and 8 bases respectively, with 16 bases between them. Germline lookup yields CDR1 WSHSY and CDR2 SAAADI. CDR3 length equals 14 residues. The CDR3 protein is CASSPQGWSDEQFF. For the CDR3, the DNA is TGCGCCAGCAGTCCCCAGGGGTGGTCGGATGAGCAGTTCTTC.

The chain uses TRBV6-6 and TRBJ1-1; D might be TRBD1 (5 bases). Germline V lookup: CDR1 MNHNY, CDR2 SVGAGI (reference sequence). The CDR3 is 15 amino acids. Trimming pared 0 bases from V and 7 bases from J, leaving 15 bases between. The DNA of the CDR3 is TGTGCCAGCAGTTACTCCCTTTCAGGGTTCCGTGAAGCTTTCTTT. This gives the protein CASSYSLSGFREAFF.

The chain links TRBV27 to TRBJ2-1; 9 positions match TRBD1. CDR3 length: 15 amino acids. V dropped 4 bases and J dropped 4; count of bases not matched to a gene: 5. CDR1 MNHEY and CDR2 SMNVEV come from the germline V gene (reference sequence). The CDR3 is CASSSHGQGYNEQFF. In DNA, the CDR3 is TGTGCCAGCAGTTCACACGGACAGGGGTACAATGAGCAGTTCTTC.

This clone was observed a handful of times. The gene calls are TRBV7-9 and TRBJ2-7, with 7 bases lining up with TRBD2. Per the germline V gene, CDR1 is SEHNR and CDR2 is FQNEAQ (reference sequence). V lost 0 bases, J lost 6 bases, and 8 bases stayed unmatched. The CDR3 has 15 residues. DNA of the CDR3: TGTGCCAGCAGCTTAGCGGGCGGGACTAAGGCCGAGCAGTACTTC. Protein product: CASSLAGGTKAEQYF. Filled out from reference TRBV7-9 and TRBJ2-7, the complete variable domain reads DTGVSQNPRHKITKRGQNVTFRCDPISEHNRLYWYRQTLGQGPEFLTYFQNEAQLEKSRLLSDRFSAERPKGSFSTLEIQRTEQGDSAMYLCASSLAGGTKAEQYFGPGTRLTVT.

The chain has TRBV28 and TRBJ2-5, with D possibly being TRBD1 (6 bases). Germline V lookup: CDR1 MDHEN, CDR2 SYDVKM. V was clipped by 6 bases and J by 0 bases, with 8 bases between them. This CDR3 comprises 13 residues. The CDR3: CASRDRNQETQYF. CDR3 sequence (DNA): TGTGCCAGCAGAGACAGGAACCAAGAGACCCAGTACTTC.

V and J are TRBV5-1 and TRBJ2-1, with D maybe TRBD2 (5 bases). V dropped 5 bases and J dropped 6 bases, with 15 bases sitting between them. The CDR3 totals 14 residues. CDR1 SGHRS and CDR2 YFSETQ come from the germline V gene. CDR3 sequence reads: CASRLDFALNEQFF. CDR3 sequence (DNA): TGCGCCAGCAGGCTGGACTTCGCGCTCAATGAGCAGTTCTTC.

This clone was found a few times. The chain is built from TRBV30 and TRBJ1-2; a possible D gene is TRBD1 (6 bases). Per germline, CDR1 GTSNPN and CDR2 SVGIG (reference sequence). This CDR3 contains 13 residues. With 4 bases removed from V and 2 bases from J, the gap between germline ends came to 11 bases. CDR3 nucleotides: TGTGCCTGGAACCCAGGGGACAACTATGGCTACACCTTC. Its translation: CAWNPGDNYGYTF.

This rearrangement joins TRBV7-8 to TRBJ2-7, with TRBD1 as a possible D gene (5 bases). Looked up from germline, CDR1 is SGHVS and CDR2 is FQNEAQ. V dropped 5 bases and J dropped 1 base, with 9 bases sitting between them. The CDR3 length is 13 residues. The CDR3 protein is CASSPDTSYEQYF. For the CDR3, the DNA is TGTGCCAGCAGCCCGGACACTTCCTACGAGCAGTACTTC.

The gene calls are TRBV7-3 and TRBJ2-5; 7 nucleotides align to TRBD1. Germline lookup yields CDR1 SGHTA and CDR2 FQGTGA. CDR3 length equals 15 residues. V dropped 5 bases and J dropped 3; count of bases not matched to a gene: 9. As DNA, the CDR3 is TGTGCCAGCAGCCGCCATACCGGGACAGAAGAGACCCAGTACTTC. Translated: CASSRHTGTEETQYF. Combining the CDR3 with reference TRBV7-3 and TRBJ2-5 gives the whole variable domain GAGVSQTPSNKVTEKGKYVELRCDPISGHTALYWYRQSLGQGPEFLIYFQGTGAADDSGLPNDRFFAVRPEGSVSTLKIQRTERGDSAVYLCASSRHTGTEETQYFGPGTRLLVL.

This sequence joins TRBV27 and TRBJ2-5; TRBD2 might be the D (7 bases). The germline V and J ends were trimmed by 3 bases and 2 bases, with 10 bases remaining between them. The CDR3 has 14 residues. Germline CDR1 is MNHEY and CDR2 is SMNVEV (reference sequence). The CDR3 DNA sequence: TGTGCCAGCAGTTTTGGGGGGGCTCAAGAGACCCAGTACTTC. It is translated as CASSFGGAQETQYF.

The chain has TRBV20-1 and TRBJ1-2; no reliable D call. The CDR3 runs to 11 residues. Germline V CDR1 and CDR2: DFQATT, SNEGSKA (reference sequence). Trimming cost V 6 bases and J 6 bases, with 11 bases left between them. CDR3 amino acids: CSAAALHGYTF. CDR3 in DNA: TGCAGTGCCGCCGCCCTACATGGCTACACCTTC.

J is TRBJ1-5 and V is TRBV5-5; D is undetermined. This CDR3 region has 13 residues. Germline-derived CDR1 and CDR2 are SGHKS and YYEKEE (reference sequence). Trimming removed 2 bases from V and 3 bases from J, with 6 bases in between. The CDR3 loop reads CASSFRDNQPQHF. The CDR3 DNA reads as TGTGCCAGCAGCTTTAGAGACAATCAGCCCCAGCATTTT.

The CDR3 DNA reads TGCGCCAGCAGCTTTCGGGACAGCTCCTACAATGAGCAGTTCTTC. Its protein is CASSFRDSSYNEQFF. The chain joins TRBV5-1 to TRBJ2-1; 7 bases map to TRBD1. V trimming: 2 bases; J trimming: 0 bases; junction bases outside the gene matches: 2. This CDR3 spans 15 amino acids. CDR1 is SGHRS and CDR2 is YFSETQ in the germline V gene.

The V and J genes are TRBV4-1 and TRBJ1-2; 9 nucleotides agree with TRBD1. This CDR3 contains 14 residues. The V and J ends lost 1 base and 7 bases, in that order; junction bases with no gene match: 4. From germline, CDR1 is MGHRA and CDR2 YSYEKL. As DNA, the CDR3 is TGCGCCAGCAGCCAAGTTGGGACAGGGTTTGGCTACACCTTC. Its translation: CASSQVGTGFGYTF.

The J gene is TRBJ2-1, the V gene TRBV7-8; D gene unclear. V was shortened by 2 bases and J by 3 bases, with 8 bases between the two germline ends. Germline loops: CDR1 SGHVS, CDR2 FQNEAQ. The CDR3 runs 14 residues. The CDR3 nucleotides are TGTGCCAGCAGCTTACACCTCGGCTACAATGAGCAGTTCTTC. This translates into CASSLHLGYNEQFF.

The V and J genes are TRBV11-2 and TRBJ1-1; maybe TRBD1 (5 bases). The germline V and J ends were trimmed by 1 base and 4 bases, with 25 bases remaining between them. The CDR3 sequence is 19 residues long. Per germline, CDR1 SGHAT and CDR2 FQNNGV. The CDR3 DNA reads TGTGCCAGCAGCTTAGCTTCCTTGGGGCAGGGTGTCGTTCGCACTGAAGCTTTCTTT. Residues: CASSLASLGQGVVRTEAFF.

This chain links TRBV20-1 with TRBJ2-1; D is unclear. Trimming removed 2 bases from V and 5 bases from J, with 4 bases in between. Germline V gene sequence: CDR1 DFQATT, CDR2 SNEGSKA (reference sequence). The CDR3 length is 11 residues. This chain's CDR3 is CSARHHNEQFF. CDR3 bases: TGCAGTGCTAGACATCACAATGAGCAGTTCTTC.

CDR3: CASTRTEGGENIQYF. DNA of the CDR3: TGTGCCAGCACCAGGACGGAGGGAGGGGAAAACATTCAGTACTTC. J is TRBJ2-4 and V is TRBV2, with TRBD2 matching over 7 bases. The CDR3 runs to 15 residues. Germline assignment: CDR1 SNHLY and CDR2 FYNNEI. V was clipped by 7 bases and J by 5 bases; unmatched bases: 11. Based on the CDR3 plus reference TRBV2 and TRBJ2-4, the full variable domain is EPEVTQTPSHQVTQMGQEVILRCVPISNHLYFYWYRQILGQKVEFLVSFYNNEISEKSEIFDDQFSVERPDGSNFTLKIRSTKLEDSAMYFCASTRTEGGENIQYFGAGTRLSVL.

The J gene is TRBJ2-1, the V gene TRBV30; 7 bases match TRBD2. The CDR3 consists of 14 residues. The V segment lost 6 bases and the J segment 5 bases; nucleotides outside the gene matches: 10. Germline V gene sequence: CDR1 GTSNPN, CDR2 SVGIG (reference sequence). CDR3 amino acids: CACSGWAGDNEQFF. The CDR3, as DNA: TGTGCCTGCTCTGGTTGGGCGGGAGACAATGAGCAGTTCTTC.

The V call is TRBV6-5, the J call TRBJ1-1, with no clear D. This CDR3 is 13 amino acids long. Germline V CDR1 and CDR2: MNHEY, SVGAGI. The V end was cut by 5 bases, the J end by 2 bases, with 9 bases between. CDR3 amino acids: CASSRQHNTEAFF. For the CDR3, the DNA is TGTGCCAGCAGTCGCCAACATAACACTGAAGCTTTCTTT.

The CDR3 DNA follows: TGCGCCAGCAGTCAATGGGAGGGGGGTCAGCCCCAGCATTTT. Residues: CASSQWEGGQPQHF. The V call is TRBV23-1, the J call TRBJ1-5; D is perhaps TRBD1 (6 bases). TRBV23-1 qualifies as an ORF whose function is uncertain. The CDR3 runs to 14 residues. V shed 1 base and J shed 6 bases, with 10 bases lying between them.

The chain is built from TRBV6-1 and TRBJ2-1; 14 nucleotides line up with TRBD2. This CDR3 is built from 19 residues. V lost 2 bases and J lost 7; bases outside the gene matches: 13. Germline values: CDR1 MNHNS, CDR2 SASEGT. CDR3 amino acids: CASSEWGTSGSPGGNEQFF. DNA for the CDR3: TGTGCCAGCAGTGAATGGGGGACTAGCGGGAGCCCCGGGGGGAATGAGCAGTTCTTC.

The V call is TRBV7-8, the J call TRBJ1-5; D not resolved. This CDR3 has 15 amino acids. V was trimmed by 1 base and J by 0 bases, leaving 7 bases between them. Germline lookup yields CDR1 SGHVS and CDR2 FQNEAQ. The CDR3 loop reads CASSLVESSNQPQHF. CDR3 DNA sequence: TGTGCCAGCAGCTTAGTAGAAAGTAGCAATCAGCCCCAGCATTTT.

The V gene is TRBV7-8, the J gene TRBJ2-2; TRBD1 agrees at 7 bases. V trimming: 5 bases; J trimming: 6 bases; junction bases outside the gene matches: 6. This CDR3 is 14 amino acids long. Germline assignment: CDR1 SGHVS and CDR2 FQNEAQ. CDR3 DNA sequence: TGTGCCAGCAGCGACAGGGCGCCGGCCGGGGAGCTGTTTTTT. Protein product: CASSDRAPAGELFF.

This clone was recorded once. The J gene is TRBJ1-6, the V gene TRBV7-3; 7 nucleotides agree with TRBD1. Germline V gene lookup returns CDR1 SGHTA and CDR2 FQGTGA. V lost 4 bases, J lost 7 bases, and 4 bases stayed unmatched. The CDR3 totals 14 residues. The CDR3 protein is CASSSGTENSPLHF. The CDR3 DNA reads as TGTGCCAGCAGCTCCGGGACAGAAAATTCACCCCTCCACTTT.

The V and J genes are TRBV30 and TRBJ2-2, with D possibly being TRBD1 (5 bases). CDR1 is GTSNPN and CDR2 is SVGIG in the germline V gene (reference sequence). V was cut by 0 bases and J by 6 bases, with 14 bases left in between. CDR3 length: 15 amino acids. The CDR3 DNA is TGTGCCTGGAGTGTTCGGTCAGGGCTGGCCGGGGAGCTGTTTTTT. This codes for CAWSVRSGLAGELFF.